Following are 28 T cell receptor beta chains from one sample sequenced in a study of beta chain features in type 1 diabetes. TCRB transcripts that were expressed got sequenced, as all of the isolated RNA had been reverse transcribed. Clones were sequenced by immunoSEQ multiplex PCR, and TCRdb holds only the in-frame ones, with some missing. This sample has some 150,000 clones, with about 9.4% found just once. Sequencing was carried out using naive CD4+ T cells from blood. Receptor source: a man aged 18 to 35 in good health.

There are a few counts of this clone. This chain joins TRBV18 and TRBJ1-1; no firm D call. The germline V gene has CDR1 KGHSH and CDR2 LQKENI. The CDR3 is 13 amino acids. The V gene lost 0 bases and the J gene lost 6 bases, with 8 bases spanning the gap. Here the CDR3 reads CASSPPEAAEAFF. The CDR3 DNA is TGTGCCAGCTCACCACCGGAGGCGGCTGAAGCTTTCTTT.

The chain uses TRBV7-2 and TRBJ2-3; D remains ambiguous. This CDR3 contains 15 residues. V dropped 5 bases and J dropped 0 bases, with 12 bases sitting between them. Germline CDR1 reads SGHTA; CDR2 reads FQGNSA. CDR3 DNA: TGTGCCAGCAGCCTAACGGGTTCTAGCACAGATACGCAGTATTTT. Translated, it gives CASSLTGSSTDTQYF.

The chain combines TRBV19 with TRBJ2-7; TRBD1 matches 7 bases. Germline loops: CDR1 LNHDA, CDR2 SQIVND (reference sequence). This CDR3 spans 13 amino acids. V lost 7 bases, J lost 1 base, and 4 bases stayed unmatched. The CDR3 sequence is CASKGTESYEQYF. CDR3 DNA sequence: TGTGCCAGTAAGGGGACAGAGTCCTACGAGCAGTACTTC.

This clone was seen a few times. The J gene is TRBJ2-7, the V gene TRBV27; the D is unclear. V was shortened by 9 bases and J by 0 bases, with 15 bases between the two germline ends. CDR1 is MNHEY and CDR2 is SMNVEV in the germline V gene (reference sequence). This CDR3 has 14 amino acids. The CDR3 nucleotides are TGTGCCAGTAGAGACGTAACTAACTCCTACGAGCAGTACTTC. It specifies CASRDVTNSYEQYF.

This clone occurred a few times. V gene TRBV27 combines with J gene TRBJ1-1, with TRBD1 matching over 8 bases. CDR1 is MNHEY and CDR2 is SMNVEV in the germline V gene (reference sequence). V lost 4 bases, J lost 7 bases, and 8 bases stayed unmatched. The CDR3 contains 14 residues. CDR3 nucleotides: TGTGCCAGCAGTTCCCAGACAGGGGTGGGTGAAGCTTTCTTT. It specifies CASSSQTGVGEAFF.

This clone was observed a few times. The J gene is TRBJ2-5, the V gene TRBV2; 7 nucleotides agree with TRBD1. CDR3 length: 16 amino acids. Germline CDR1 and CDR2: SNHLY and FYNNEI. The junction had 6 bases not matched to a gene; V was cut back by 0 bases and J by 2 bases. CDR3 region: CASSEAQTGLQETQYF. DNA for the CDR3: TGTGCCAGCAGTGAAGCCCAGACAGGGCTTCAAGAGACCCAGTACTTC.

The chain combines TRBV9 with TRBJ2-1, with D perhaps matching TRBD1 (6 bases). The CDR3 contains 17 residues. Trimming took 2 bases from V and 7 from J, leaving 22 bases between them. Germline CDR1 SGDLS, CDR2 YYNGEE. CDR3 nucleotides: TGTGCCAGCAGCGTCCACCTGGGGGCAGATTTTAGGAATGAGCAGTTCTTC. Protein: CASSVHLGADFRNEQFF.

Note on this clone: Other DNA sequences in the sample encode the same CDR3. V and J are TRBV27 and TRBJ1-6; 10 bases fit TRBD1. V was pared by 7 bases and J by 13 bases, with 10 bases of the junction left unmatched. CDR3 size: 14 residues. CDR1 is MNHEY, CDR2 SMNVEV, per germline (reference sequence). The CDR3 protein is CASNPDRGHGPLHF. CDR3 DNA sequence: TGTGCCAGCAACCCAGACAGGGGGCACGGGCCCCTCCACTTT.

This clone was recorded many times. This chain uses TRBV30 with TRBJ1-6; D possibly corresponds to TRBD1 (5 bases). CDR3 length: 13 amino acids. The V gene lost 0 bases and the J gene lost 10 bases, with 10 bases spanning the gap. Germline values: CDR1 GTSNPN, CDR2 SVGIG (reference sequence). The CDR3 reads CAWSVQGNSPLHF. CDR3 nucleotide sequence: TGTGCCTGGAGTGTGCAGGGAAACTCACCCCTCCACTTT.

This clone has only a few counts. V gene TRBV6-1 combines with J gene TRBJ2-2; 7 bases align to TRBD2. The J segment lost 0 bases and the V segment lost 7 bases, leaving 2 bases of the junction unmatched. The length of the CDR3 is 14 residues. The germline gives CDR1 MNHNS, CDR2 SASEGT. The CDR3 DNA is TGTGCCAGCACCGGGGGGTCGAACACCGGGGAGCTGTTTTTT. This gives the protein CASTGGSNTGELFF.

J is TRBJ1-2 and V is TRBV18; D gene ambiguous. Trimming took 0 bases from V and 6 from J, leaving 11 bases between them. This CDR3 contains 14 residues. Germline V lookup: CDR1 KGHSH, CDR2 LQKENI. Written as DNA, the CDR3 is TGTGCCAGCTCACCACCCCCGGACTGGAATGGCTACACCTTC. Amino acid sequence: CASSPPPDWNGYTF.

The rearrangement links TRBV7-2 to TRBJ2-7, with a tentative D call TRBD2 (6 bases). V was clipped by 1 base and J by 0 bases, with 10 bases between them. There are 15 residues in the CDR3. CDR1 and CDR2 from the germline V gene are SGHTA and FQGNSA. CDR3 sequence: CASSLVSGVSYEQYF. The CDR3 coding sequence is TGTGCCAGCAGCTTAGTTAGCGGCGTCTCCTACGAGCAGTACTTC.

The chain combines TRBV14 with TRBJ1-2, with 9 bases aligning to TRBD1. The CDR3 spans 15 residues. Trimming cost V 4 bases and J 4 bases; bases outside gene matches: 7. In germline, CDR1 is SGHDN, CDR2 FVKESK. The CDR3 protein is CASSLNRGRGYGYTF. The CDR3 nucleotides read TGTGCCAGCAGCCTAAACAGGGGGCGAGGCTATGGCTACACCTTC.

This clone came up a few times. The rearrangement links TRBV7-3 to TRBJ2-3, with no clear D. Germline CDR1 is SGHTA and CDR2 is FQGTGA. This CDR3 has 15 residues. V gave up 1 base and J gave up 1 base, with 9 bases separating them. CDR3 sequence: CASSLRVQGTDTQYF. The CDR3, as DNA: TGTGCCAGCAGCTTAAGGGTGCAGGGCACAGATACGCAGTATTTT.

This clone appeared many times. This chain joins TRBV4-2 and TRBJ2-7; no clear D gene. The CDR3 is made up of 12 amino acids. Germline CDR1 is LGHNA and CDR2 is YNFKEQ. The germline V and J ends were trimmed by 1 base and 9 bases, with 10 bases remaining between them. The CDR3 sequence is CASSQGLSRQYF. The CDR3 coding sequence is TGTGCCAGCAGCCAAGGTCTTTCTCGGCAGTACTTC.

The V and J genes are TRBV7-2 and TRBJ2-1, with 8 bases matching TRBD2. Germline lookup yields CDR1 SGHTA and CDR2 FQGNSA. The CDR3 is 18 residues long. Trimming removed 2 bases from V and 4 bases from J; junction bases left unmatched: 13. The CDR3 nucleotides read TGTGCCAGCAGCTTATGGGTAGCGGGGTCCCCCACGTACAATGAGCAGTTCTTC. This gives the protein CASSLWVAGSPTYNEQFF.

This clone was seen only a few times. This sequence joins TRBV27 and TRBJ2-1, with TRBD1 matching over 8 bases. Trimming at V came to 3 bases and at J to 8 bases, leaving 9 bases not matched to a gene. Germline-derived CDR1 and CDR2 are MNHEY and SMNVEV (reference sequence). The CDR3 spans 15 residues. CDR3 sequence (DNA): TGTGCCAGCAGTTTCCGACAGGGGTTGAAGCATGAGCAGTTCTTC. Protein product: CASSFRQGLKHEQFF.

The V gene is TRBV18, the J gene TRBJ2-1, with 14 bases identical to TRBD2. V gave up 4 bases and J gave up 0 bases; unmatched junction bases: 5. CDR1 is KGHSH and CDR2 is LQKENI in the germline V gene. CDR3 size: 18 residues. In DNA, the CDR3 is TGTGCCAGCTCACAGGGGACTAGCGGGGGATTCTCCTACAATGAGCAGTTCTTC. Its protein is CASSQGTSGGFSYNEQFF. Full variable domain (remainder filled in from reference TRBV18 and TRBJ2-1): NAGVMQNPRHLVRRRGQEARLRCSPMKGHSHVYWYRQLPEEGLKFMVYLQKENIIDESGMPKERFSAEFPKEGPSILRIQQVVRGDSAAYFCASSQGTSGGFSYNEQFFGPGTRLTVL.

J is TRBJ1-6 and V is TRBV9; D is unclear. This CDR3 spans 17 amino acids. CDR1 is SGDLS, CDR2 YYNGEE, per germline. Trimming took 0 bases from V and 0 from J, leaving 10 bases between them. The CDR3: CASSVGKPRSYNSPLHF. The CDR3 DNA is TGTGCCAGCAGCGTAGGAAAGCCGCGCTCCTATAATTCACCCCTCCACTTT.

The genes are TRBV4-1 and TRBJ2-5; 8 nucleotides match TRBD2. The V and J ends lost 1 base and 5 bases, in that order; junction bases with no gene match: 18. The CDR3 has 19 amino acids. Germline V CDR1 and CDR2: MGHRA, YSYEKL. This CDR3 reads CASSQASSIWRGVRETQYF. For the CDR3, the DNA is TGCGCCAGCAGCCAAGCCTCCTCAATTTGGCGGGGGGTACGGGAGACCCAGTACTTC.

This clone has more than one count but fewer than ten. V and J are TRBV9 and TRBJ1-1; TRBD1 might be the D (6 bases). This CDR3 contains 15 residues. V was clipped by 4 bases and J by 0 bases, with 13 bases between them. Germline V CDR1 and CDR2: SGDLS, YYNGEE. CDR3 protein: CASSRGQMMNTEAFF. CDR3 sequence (DNA): TGTGCCAGCAGCCGAGGACAGATGATGAACACTGAAGCTTTCTTT. Combining the CDR3 with reference TRBV9 and TRBJ1-1 gives the whole variable domain DSGVTQTPKHLITATGQRVTLRCSPRSGDLSVYWYQQSLDQGLQFLIQYYNGEERAKGNILERFSAQQFPDLHSELNLSSLELGDSALYFCASSRGQMMNTEAFFGQGTRLTVV.

This clone was found many times. The chain employs TRBV5-1 and TRBJ2-1, with 7 nucleotides matching TRBD2. The germline CDR1 and CDR2 sequences are SGHRS and YFSETQ. The trim removed 5 bases at V and 6 bases at J, leaving 11 bases unmatched. The CDR3 is made up of 15 amino acids. The CDR3: CASREGSGTSNEQFF. DNA of the CDR3: TGCGCCAGCAGGGAGGGGAGCGGGACCTCCAATGAGCAGTTCTTC.

V gene TRBV7-2 combines with J gene TRBJ2-1, with D possibly matching TRBD2 (5 bases). The CDR3 totals 15 residues. Germline V lookup: CDR1 SGHTA, CDR2 FQGNSA. Between the trimmed V and J ends, which lost 3 bases and 0 bases, there was a span of 9 bases. The chain's CDR3 is CASSFGVGSYNEQFF. The CDR3 DNA sequence: TGTGCCAGCAGCTTCGGGGTGGGCTCCTACAATGAGCAGTTCTTC.

This clone was found a few times. This rearrangement joins TRBV5-1 to TRBJ2-1; no clear D. With 2 bases removed from V and 7 bases from J, the gap between germline ends came to 10 bases. This CDR3 has 13 amino acids. Germline CDR1 SGHRS, CDR2 YFSETQ. The CDR3 loop reads CASSLSPGNEQFF. The CDR3 DNA reads as TGCGCCAGCAGCTTATCCCCCGGTAATGAGCAGTTCTTC.

The sample holds a few counts of this clone. The gene calls are TRBV29-1 and TRBJ2-3; D gene ambiguous. CDR1 is SQVTM, CDR2 ANQGSEA, per germline. The CDR3 consists of 14 residues. V was shortened by 7 bases and J by 0 bases, with 14 bases between the two germline ends. This CDR3 reads CSAHSSTSTDTQYF. CDR3 coding DNA: TGCAGCGCCCATTCCTCAACTAGCACAGATACGCAGTATTTT.

This clone has more than one count but fewer than ten. The chain recombines TRBV7-2 with TRBJ2-1, with 8 bases aligning to TRBD1. Germline CDR1 reads SGHTA; CDR2 reads FQGNSA. The V and J ends lost 5 bases and 8 bases, in that order; junction bases with no gene match: 8. The CDR3 runs to 14 residues. CDR3 nucleotide sequence: TGTGCCAGCAGCGGACAGGGATCTTGGGATGAGCAGTTCTTC. It specifies CASSGQGSWDEQFF.

This clone was detected a few times. The rearrangement links TRBV2 to TRBJ2-5, with 10 bases aligning to TRBD2. With V trimmed by 1 base and J by 5 bases, 4 bases remained unmatched. The CDR3 contains 15 residues. Per the germline V gene, CDR1 is SNHLY and CDR2 is FYNNEI. The CDR3 reads CASSEGPSGGETQYF. DNA of the CDR3: TGTGCCAGCAGTGAAGGACCTAGCGGGGGTGAGACCCAGTACTTC.

This clone was counted a few times. The genes are TRBV5-1 and TRBJ1-2, with 12 bases identical to TRBD1. CDR3 length: 17 amino acids. Germline assignment: CDR1 SGHRS and CDR2 YFSETQ. Trimming removed 2 bases from V and 3 bases from J; junction bases left unmatched: 8. The CDR3 protein is CASSLPRDRGLDYGYTF. The DNA for the CDR3 is TGCGCCAGCAGCTTACCACGGGACAGGGGGCTCGACTATGGCTACACCTTC.